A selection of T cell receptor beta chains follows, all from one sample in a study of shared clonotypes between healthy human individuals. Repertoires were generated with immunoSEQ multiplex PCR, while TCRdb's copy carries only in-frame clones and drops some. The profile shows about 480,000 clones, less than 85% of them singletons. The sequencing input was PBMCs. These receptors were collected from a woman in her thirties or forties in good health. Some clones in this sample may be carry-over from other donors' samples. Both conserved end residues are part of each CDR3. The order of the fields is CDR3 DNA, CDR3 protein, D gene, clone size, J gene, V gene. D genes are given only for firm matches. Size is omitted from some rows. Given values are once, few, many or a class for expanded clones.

CDR3 DNA: TGCAGCGTTGAAGATCAAGACAGGAGCTCCTACGAGCAGTACTTC; CDR3 protein: CSVEDQDRSSYEQYF; D gene: .; clone size: .; J gene: TRBJ2-7; V gene: TRBV29-1
CDR3 DNA: TGCGCCAGCAGCTTGGCCGGGACAAACACAGATACGCAGTATTTT; CDR3 protein: CASSLAGTNTDTQYF; D gene: .; clone size: .; J gene: TRBJ2-3; V gene: TRBV5-1
CDR3 DNA: TGCGCCAGCAGCCAAGCAGACCGAAACACCGGGGAGCTGTTTTTT; CDR3 protein: CASSQADRNTGELFF; D gene: .; clone size: .; J gene: TRBJ2-2; V gene: TRBV4-3
CDR3 DNA: TGTGCCAGCAGCTTTGGGGGGCCAGATACGCAGTATTTT; CDR3 protein: CASSFGGPDTQYF; D gene: .; clone size: .; J gene: TRBJ2-3; V gene: TRBV5-4
CDR3 DNA: TGTGCCAGCAGCTTGGCCGTCGGCGCCGGGGCCAACGTCCTGACTTTC; CDR3 protein: CASSLAVGAGANVLTF; D gene: .; clone size: .; J gene: TRBJ2-6; V gene: TRBV5-4
CDR3 DNA: TGTGCCAGCAGTCTTACATACAATGAGCAGTTCTTC; CDR3 protein: CASSLTYNEQFF; D gene: .; clone size: .; J gene: TRBJ2-1; V gene: TRBV28
CDR3 DNA: TGTGCCAGCAGCCTCGACACCGGGGAGCTGTTTTTT; CDR3 protein: CASSLDTGELFF; D gene: .; clone size: few; J gene: TRBJ2-2; V gene: TRBV5-4
CDR3 DNA: TGTGCCAGCAGCTTTGACAGCTACACAGATACGCAGTATTTT; CDR3 protein: CASSFDSYTDTQYF; D gene: .; clone size: .; J gene: TRBJ2-3; V gene: TRBV5-4
CDR3 DNA: TGCGCCAGCAGCTTGACAGGGGACTATGGCTACACCTTC; CDR3 protein: CASSLTGDYGYTF; D gene: TRBD1; clone size: .; J gene: TRBJ1-2; V gene: TRBV5-1
CDR3 DNA: TGCGCCAGCAGGGGGGCTGAGGGGGGGGGTTATGGCTACACCTTC; CDR3 protein: CASRGAEGGGYGYTF; D gene: .; clone size: few; J gene: TRBJ1-2; V gene: TRBV4-1
CDR3 DNA: TGTGCCAGCAGCTCCACCCGGGACCTCGGGCAAACTAACTATGGCTACACCTTC; CDR3 protein: CASSSTRDLGQTNYGYTF; D gene: .; clone size: .; J gene: TRBJ1-2; V gene: TRBV11-2
CDR3 DNA: TGCGCCAGCAGCCAAGATCCTGGGTTAGGAGATGAAAAACTGTTTTTT; CDR3 protein: CASSQDPGLGDEKLFF; D gene: .; clone size: .; J gene: TRBJ1-4; V gene: TRBV4-3
CDR3 DNA: TGTGCCAGTACAAGGACAGCCTCTGGGGGAGAGACCCAGTACTTC; CDR3 protein: CASTRTASGGETQYF; D gene: .; clone size: .; J gene: TRBJ2-5; V gene: TRBV19
CDR3 DNA: TGTGCCAGCAGCGTAGGAGGGGGAGGGGGTTGGGATACGCAGTATTTT; CDR3 protein: CASSVGGGGGWDTQYF; D gene: .; clone size: .; J gene: TRBJ2-3; V gene: TRBV9
CDR3 DNA: TGTGCCAGCAGTCACCGCTGGGGTAGCGGAAACCAAGAGACCCAGTACTTC; CDR3 protein: CASSHRWGSGNQETQYF; D gene: .; clone size: .; J gene: TRBJ2-5; V gene: TRBV28
CDR3 DNA: TGTGCCAGCAGCCCGCCCGGGACAGGGTTTCACGAGCAGTACTTC; CDR3 protein: CASSPPGTGFHEQYF; D gene: TRBD1; clone size: .; J gene: TRBJ2-7; V gene: TRBV6-5
CDR3 DNA: TGCGCCAGCAGCCAACCTGGCAGGGGGCAATATGACGAGCAGTACTTC; CDR3 protein: CASSQPGRGQYDEQYF; D gene: TRBD1; clone size: .; J gene: TRBJ2-7; V gene: TRBV4-1
CDR3 DNA: TGTGCCAGCAGCCAAGTTTTCGCTAGCGAGCAGTACTTC; CDR3 protein: CASSQVFASEQYF; D gene: .; clone size: .; J gene: TRBJ2-7; V gene: TRBV14
CDR3 DNA: TGTGCCAGCAGCGGTCTTAGCGGGAGTTCTGACGAGCAGTACTTC; CDR3 protein: CASSGLSGSSDEQYF; D gene: TRBD2; clone size: once; J gene: TRBJ2-7; V gene: TRBV6-5
CDR3 DNA: TGCGCCAGCAGCCAGGGACAGGGGGTCGGCACCATATATTTT; CDR3 protein: CASSQGQGVGTIYF; D gene: TRBD1; clone size: once; J gene: TRBJ1-3; V gene: TRBV4-1
CDR3 DNA: TGCGCCAGCAGCCAATCCGGACAGGCGCTCCAAGAGACCCAGTACTTC; CDR3 protein: CASSQSGQALQETQYF; D gene: TRBD1; clone size: .; J gene: TRBJ2-5; V gene: TRBV4-1
CDR3 DNA: TGTGCCAGCAGCCCCCGGGGGGGCGGGAGGACCTACGAGCAGTACTTC; CDR3 protein: CASSPRGGGRTYEQYF; D gene: TRBD2; clone size: once; J gene: TRBJ2-7; V gene: TRBV11-2
CDR3 DNA: TGTGCCAGTAGTCCTCCGGGGGGACCCGGGGAGCTGTTTTTT; CDR3 protein: CASSPPGGPGELFF; D gene: TRBD2; clone size: .; J gene: TRBJ2-2; V gene: TRBV19
CDR3 DNA: TGTGCCAGCAGCCCCTTTAGGGGGAGCTCCTACAATGAGCAGTTCTTC; CDR3 protein: CASSPFRGSSYNEQFF; D gene: .; clone size: .; J gene: TRBJ2-1; V gene: TRBV28
CDR3 DNA: TGTGCCAGCAGACAGGGGAACACCGGGGAGCTGTTTTTT; CDR3 protein: CASRQGNTGELFF; D gene: .; clone size: .; J gene: TRBJ2-2; V gene: TRBV6-1
CDR3 DNA: TGTGCCAGCAGCGGGGACGGCGATTACGAGCAGTACTTC; CDR3 protein: CASSGDGDYEQYF; D gene: .; clone size: .; J gene: TRBJ2-7; V gene: TRBV2
CDR3 DNA: TGTGCCAGCAGTTCGACTAGCGGGAGTAAGAATGAGCAGTTCTTC; CDR3 protein: CASSSTSGSKNEQFF; D gene: TRBD2; clone size: .; J gene: TRBJ2-1; V gene: TRBV6-6
CDR3 DNA: TGTGCCAGCAGCCAAATAGCGGGGAACACCGGGGAGCTGTTTTTT; CDR3 protein: CASSQIAGNTGELFF; D gene: TRBD2; clone size: .; J gene: TRBJ2-2; V gene: TRBV11-2
CDR3 DNA: TGTGCCAGTAGGGCTTGGGCAGGAAGGTTCTCCTACGAGCAGTACTTC; CDR3 protein: CASRAWAGRFSYEQYF; D gene: .; clone size: .; J gene: TRBJ2-7; V gene: TRBV19
CDR3 DNA: TGTGCCAGCAGTCGACAGGGTGTAAATCAGCCCCAGCATTTT; CDR3 protein: CASSRQGVNQPQHF; D gene: TRBD1; clone size: once; J gene: TRBJ1-5; V gene: TRBV27
CDR3 DNA: TGTGCCAGCAGTGAATTTACCGGACAGCCTGAAAAACTGTTTTTT; CDR3 protein: CASSEFTGQPEKLFF; D gene: .; clone size: once; J gene: TRBJ1-4; V gene: TRBV25-1
CDR3 DNA: TGTGCCAGCAGTACTGTACCCAGGGGTGCTACTAATGAAAAACTGTTTTTT; CDR3 protein: CASSTVPRGATNEKLFF; D gene: .; clone size: .; J gene: TRBJ1-4; V gene: TRBV25-1